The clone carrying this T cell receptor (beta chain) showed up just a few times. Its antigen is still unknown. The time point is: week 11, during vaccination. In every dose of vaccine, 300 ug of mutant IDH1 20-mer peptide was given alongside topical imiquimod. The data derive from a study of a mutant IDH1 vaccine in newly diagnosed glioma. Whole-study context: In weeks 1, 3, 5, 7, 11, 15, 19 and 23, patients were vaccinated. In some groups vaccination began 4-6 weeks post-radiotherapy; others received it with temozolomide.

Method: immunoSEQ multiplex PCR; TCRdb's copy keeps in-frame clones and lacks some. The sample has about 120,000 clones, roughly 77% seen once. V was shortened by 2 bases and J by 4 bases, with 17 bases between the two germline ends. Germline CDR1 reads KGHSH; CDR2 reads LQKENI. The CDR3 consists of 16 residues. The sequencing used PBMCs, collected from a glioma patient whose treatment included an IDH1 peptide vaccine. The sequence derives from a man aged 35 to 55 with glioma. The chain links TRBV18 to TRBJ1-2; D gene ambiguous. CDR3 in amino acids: CASSPDSQSLSYGYTF. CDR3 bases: TGTGCCAGCTCACCAGATTCACAGTCCTTGAGCTATGGCTACACCTTC.